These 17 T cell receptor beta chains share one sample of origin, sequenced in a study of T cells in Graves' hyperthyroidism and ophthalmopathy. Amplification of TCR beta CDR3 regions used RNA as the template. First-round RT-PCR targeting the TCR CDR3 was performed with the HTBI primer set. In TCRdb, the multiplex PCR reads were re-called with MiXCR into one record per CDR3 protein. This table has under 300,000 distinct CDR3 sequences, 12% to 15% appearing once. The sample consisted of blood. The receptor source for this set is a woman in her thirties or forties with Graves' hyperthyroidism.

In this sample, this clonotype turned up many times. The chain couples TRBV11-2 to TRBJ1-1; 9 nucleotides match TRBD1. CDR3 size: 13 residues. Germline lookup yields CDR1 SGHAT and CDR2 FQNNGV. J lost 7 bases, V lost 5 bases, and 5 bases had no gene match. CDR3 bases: TGTGCCAGCAGCCCATTGACAGGGGGTGAAGCTTTCTTT. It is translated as CASSPLTGGEAFF.

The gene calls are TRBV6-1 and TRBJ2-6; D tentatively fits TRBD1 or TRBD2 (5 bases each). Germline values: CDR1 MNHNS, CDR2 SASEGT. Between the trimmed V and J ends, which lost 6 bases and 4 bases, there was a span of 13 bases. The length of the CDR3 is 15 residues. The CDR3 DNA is TGTGCCAGCAGGTTAGGGGAGTCCGGGGCCAACGTCCTGACTTTC. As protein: CASRLGESGANVLTF.

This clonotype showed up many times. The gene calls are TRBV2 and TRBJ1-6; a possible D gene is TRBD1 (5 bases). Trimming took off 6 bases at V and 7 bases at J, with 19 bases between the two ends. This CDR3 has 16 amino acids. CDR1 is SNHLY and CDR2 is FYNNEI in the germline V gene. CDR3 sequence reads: CASSPGGAGMNSPLHF. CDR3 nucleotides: TGTGCCAGCAGCCCTGGGGGAGCAGGGATGAATTCACCCCTCCACTTT.

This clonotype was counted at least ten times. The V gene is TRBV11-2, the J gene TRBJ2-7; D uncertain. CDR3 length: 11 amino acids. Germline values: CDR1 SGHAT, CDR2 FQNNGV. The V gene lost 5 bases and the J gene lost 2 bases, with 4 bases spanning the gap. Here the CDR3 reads CASSHTYEQYF. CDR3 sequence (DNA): TGTGCCAGCAGCCACACCTACGAGCAGTACTTC.

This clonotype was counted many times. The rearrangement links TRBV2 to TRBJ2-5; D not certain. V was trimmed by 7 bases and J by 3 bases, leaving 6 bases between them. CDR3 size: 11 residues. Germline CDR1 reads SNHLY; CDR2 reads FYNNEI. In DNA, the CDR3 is TGTGCCAGCAACACAGAAGAGACCCAGTACTTC. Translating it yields CASNTEETQYF.

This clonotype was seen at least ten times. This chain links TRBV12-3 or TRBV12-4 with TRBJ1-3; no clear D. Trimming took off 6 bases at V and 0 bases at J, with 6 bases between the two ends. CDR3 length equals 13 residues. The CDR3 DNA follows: TGTGCCAGCAGAAAGGGCTCTGGAAACACCATATATTTT. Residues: CASRKGSGNTIYF.

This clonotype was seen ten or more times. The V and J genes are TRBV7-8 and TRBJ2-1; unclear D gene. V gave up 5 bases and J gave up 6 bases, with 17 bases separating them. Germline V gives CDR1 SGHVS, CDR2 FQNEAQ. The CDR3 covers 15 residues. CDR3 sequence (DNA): TGTGCCAGCAGCCCAAGGAGACTCCCAGGCAATGAGCAGTTCTTC. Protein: CASSPRRLPGNEQFF.

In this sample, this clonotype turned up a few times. In nucleotides, the CDR3 is TGTGCCAGCAGCTTCCAGGCTGGACAGCCCCAGCATTTT. This encodes CASSFQAGQPQHF. The chain couples TRBV5-5 to TRBJ1-5; D call uncertain. Germline lookup yields CDR1 SGHKS and CDR2 YYEKEE (reference sequence). There are 13 residues in the CDR3. Trimming pared 2 bases from V and 7 bases from J, leaving 10 bases between.

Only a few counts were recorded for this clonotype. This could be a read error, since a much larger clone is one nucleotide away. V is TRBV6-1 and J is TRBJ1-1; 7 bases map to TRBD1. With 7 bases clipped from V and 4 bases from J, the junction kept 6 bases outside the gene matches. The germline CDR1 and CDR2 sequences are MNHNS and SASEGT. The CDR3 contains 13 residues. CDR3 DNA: TGTGCCAGCACCCTACAGGGGACCACTGAAGCTTTCTTT. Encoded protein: CASTLQGTTEAFF.

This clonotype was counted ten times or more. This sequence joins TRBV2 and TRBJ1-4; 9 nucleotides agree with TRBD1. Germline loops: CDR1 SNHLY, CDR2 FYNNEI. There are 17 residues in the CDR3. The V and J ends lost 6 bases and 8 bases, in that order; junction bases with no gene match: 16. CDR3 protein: CASSSGTGSRVGEKLFF. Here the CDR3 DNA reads TGTGCCAGCAGCTCCGGGACAGGGTCTAGGGTTGGGGAAAAACTGTTTTTT.

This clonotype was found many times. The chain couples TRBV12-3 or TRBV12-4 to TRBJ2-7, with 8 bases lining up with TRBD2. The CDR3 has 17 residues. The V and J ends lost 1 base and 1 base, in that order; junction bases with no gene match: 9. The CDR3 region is CASSLGKLAGKSYEQYF. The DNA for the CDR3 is TGTGCCAGCAGTTTAGGGAAGTTAGCGGGAAAATCCTACGAGCAGTACTTC.

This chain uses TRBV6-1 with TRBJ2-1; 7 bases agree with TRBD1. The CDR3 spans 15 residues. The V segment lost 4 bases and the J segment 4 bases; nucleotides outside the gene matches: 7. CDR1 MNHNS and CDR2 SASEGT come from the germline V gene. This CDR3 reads CASSGWTGIYNEQFF. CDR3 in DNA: TGTGCCAGCAGTGGGTGGACAGGCATATACAATGAGCAGTTCTTC.

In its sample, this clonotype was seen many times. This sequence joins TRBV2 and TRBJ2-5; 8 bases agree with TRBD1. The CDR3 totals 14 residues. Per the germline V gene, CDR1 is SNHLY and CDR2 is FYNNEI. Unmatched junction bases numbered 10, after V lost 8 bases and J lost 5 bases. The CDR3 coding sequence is TGTGCCAGCGCCAAGACAGGGGTGGGGGAGACCCAGTACTTC. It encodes CASAKTGVGETQYF.

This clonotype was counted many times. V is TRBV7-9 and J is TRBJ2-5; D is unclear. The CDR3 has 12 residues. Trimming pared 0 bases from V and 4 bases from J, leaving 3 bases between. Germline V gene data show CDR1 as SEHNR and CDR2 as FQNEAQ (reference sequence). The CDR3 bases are TGTGCCAGCAGCTTAGCTTCAGAGACCCAGTACTTC. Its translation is CASSLASETQYF.

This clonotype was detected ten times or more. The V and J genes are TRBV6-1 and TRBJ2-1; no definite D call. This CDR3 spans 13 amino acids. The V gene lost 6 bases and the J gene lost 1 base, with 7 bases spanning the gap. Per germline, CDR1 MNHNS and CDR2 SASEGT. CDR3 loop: CASRDLSYNEQFF. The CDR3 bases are TGTGCCAGCAGGGACCTATCCTACAATGAGCAGTTCTTC.

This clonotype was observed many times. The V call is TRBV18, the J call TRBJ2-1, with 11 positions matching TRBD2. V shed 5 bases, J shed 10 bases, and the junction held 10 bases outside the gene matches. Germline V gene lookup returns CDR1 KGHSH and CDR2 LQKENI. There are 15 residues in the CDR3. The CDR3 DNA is TGTGCCAGCTCATTGGGACTAGCGGAAGAGGGAGAGCAGTTCTTC. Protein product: CASSLGLAEEGEQFF.

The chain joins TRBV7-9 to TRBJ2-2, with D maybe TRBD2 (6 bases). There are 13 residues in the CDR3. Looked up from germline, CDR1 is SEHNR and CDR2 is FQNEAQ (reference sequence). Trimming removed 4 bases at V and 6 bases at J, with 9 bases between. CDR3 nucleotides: TGTGCCAGCAGCTACCGGGGGTCCGGGGAGCTGTTTTTT. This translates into CASSYRGSGELFF.